The 22 T cell receptor beta chains below come from one sample, sequenced in a study of blood T cells in healthy people across ages. A second 7 to 11 cycle PCR used barcoded and J-beta primers. A single record per CDR3 protein comes from TCRdb applying MiXCR to the 5' RACE reads. The table includes roughly 500,000 distinct CDR3 sequences, roughly 28% detected once. Sequencing was carried out using blood. The receptors come from a woman aged 70 to 79 in good health.

CDR3 coding DNA: TGTGCCAGCAGCTCCCTCGCGGGGGGCTCAATTAGCTCCTACAATGAGCAGTTCTTC. Its translation is CASSSLAGGSISSYNEQFF. The rearrangement joins TRBV11-2 to TRBJ2-1; the match to TRBD2 covers 8 bases. This CDR3 has 19 residues. The J segment lost 0 bases and the V segment lost 4 bases, leaving 14 bases of the junction unmatched. Germline lookup yields CDR1 SGHAT and CDR2 FQNNGV.

As concerns this clonotype: The junction differs from germline at one of its ends, possibly a read error. V gene TRBV5-1 combines with J gene TRBJ2-5, with D possibly TRBD2 on 5 matching bases. CDR3 length: 15 amino acids. Germline V CDR1 and CDR2: SGHRS, YFSETQ. The CDR3 loop is CASRGIGETQEAQYF. In nucleotides, the CDR3 is TGCGCCAGCAGAGGTATCGGGGAGACCCAAGAGGCCCAGTACTTC.

V and J are TRBV24-1 and TRBJ1-3; D perhaps matches TRBD1 (6 bases). This CDR3 is 16 amino acids long. Trimming took 8 bases from V and 9 from J, leaving 25 bases between them. CDR1 is KGHDR and CDR2 is SFDVKD in the germline V gene. CDR3 in amino acids: CATIVKQGRIVITIYF. The CDR3 coding sequence is TGTGCCACCATAGTCAAACAGGGAAGAATCGTGATCACCATATATTTT.

The chain uses TRBV6-6 and TRBJ1-4; 7 positions match TRBD1. J was trimmed by 4 bases and V by 6 bases; bases with no gene match: 8. Germline assignment: CDR1 MNHNY and CDR2 SVGAGI (reference sequence). This CDR3 spans 15 amino acids. The CDR3 spells CASSPNHRGNEKLFF. Here the CDR3 DNA reads TGTGCCAGCAGCCCCAATCACAGGGGTAATGAAAAACTGTTTTTT.

The genes are TRBV6-6 and TRBJ1-1; D is undetermined. The V gene's germline CDR1 is MNHNY and CDR2 SVGAGI (reference sequence). The ends were cut back, 1 base at V and 0 bases at J, with 9 bases in the middle. The CDR3 spans 15 residues. CDR3 bases: TGTGCCAGCAGTTACTTGGGCCGTATGAACACTGAAGCTTTCTTT. Its protein is CASSYLGRMNTEAFF.

The chain joins TRBV19 to TRBJ1-1; D is unclear. The CDR3 has 13 residues. CDR1 and CDR2 (germline): LNHDA, SQIVND (reference sequence). V lost 0 bases, J lost 4 bases, and 6 bases lay in between. The CDR3 sequence is CASSIDSPTEAFF. Written as DNA, the CDR3 is TGTGCCAGTAGTATAGATTCTCCCACTGAAGCTTTCTTT. Full variable domain (missing parts from reference TRBV19 and TRBJ1-1): DGGITQSPKYLFRKEGQNVTLSCEQNLNHDAMYWYRQDPGQGLRLIYYSQIVNDFQKGDIAEGYSVSREKKESFPLTVTSAQKNPTAFYLCASSIDSPTEAFFGQGTRLTVV.

The rearrangement links TRBV9 to TRBJ1-2, with 8 bases fitting TRBD1. CDR1 and CDR2 from the germline V gene are SGDLS and YYNGEE. V was pared by 3 bases and J by 5 bases, with 12 bases of the junction left unmatched. The CDR3 runs 16 residues. The DNA of the CDR3 is TGTGCCAGCAGCGCCCAACAGGGGGTGATAAATTATGGCTACACCTTC. This gives the protein CASSAQQGVINYGYTF.

This clonotype has more than one count but fewer than ten. CDR3 DNA: TGTGCCAGCAGCGCAGGTCGACCTGGGCGGGAGAATGAGCAGTTCTTC. Translation: CASSAGRPGRENEQFF. The V call is TRBV7-2, the J call TRBJ2-1, with 7 positions matching TRBD2. V gave up 5 bases and J gave up 7 bases; unmatched junction bases: 14. This CDR3 comprises 16 residues. Per the germline V gene, CDR1 is SGHTA and CDR2 is FQGNSA. The full variable domain, in which reference TRBV7-2 and TRBJ2-1 provide the parts outside the CDR3, is GAGVSQSPSNKVTEKGKDVELRCDPISGHTALYWYRQSLGQGLEFLIYFQGNSAPDKSGLPSDRFSAERTGGSVSTLTIQRTQQEDSAVYLCASSAGRPGRENEQFFGPGTRLTVL.

The rearrangement joins TRBV12-3 or TRBV12-4 to TRBJ2-5; 10 bases are a match to TRBD2. This CDR3 contains 14 residues. Losses at the gene ends were 5 bases for V and 9 bases for J; bases not matched to a gene: 9. The CDR3: CASSPRLAGEAQYF. DNA for the CDR3: TGTGCCAGCAGTCCTAGACTAGCGGGTGAGGCCCAGTACTTC.

For this clonotype: One end of the junction is discordant with germline, which a read error may explain. This rearrangement joins TRBV5-1 to TRBJ2-5, with 11 bases identical to TRBD2. The CDR3 has 19 amino acids. From germline, CDR1 is SGHRS and CDR2 YFSETQ. The CDR3: CASSLPWETSGVYQETQHF. The CDR3 coding sequence is TGCGCCAGCAGCCTCCCTTGGGAGACTAGCGGGGTGTACCAAGAGACCCAGCACTTC.

This clonotype was counted a few times. V gene TRBV20-1 combines with J gene TRBJ2-3, with D possibly being TRBD2 (7 bases). The CDR3 totals 14 residues. V was cut by 5 bases and J by 4 bases, with 16 bases left in between. Germline V CDR1 and CDR2: DFQATT, SNEGSKA (reference sequence). CDR3 sequence reads: CSALNWGGPDTQYF. The CDR3 DNA reads as TGCAGTGCTCTAAACTGGGGGGGCCCAGATACGCAGTATTTT.

The sample holds a few counts of this clonotype. CDR3 residues: CASSGRLGDEKLFF. Written as DNA, the CDR3 is TGTGCCAGCAGTGGCCGACTTGGAGATGAAAAACTGTTTTTT. The rearrangement links TRBV2 to TRBJ1-4; D is ambiguous. The CDR3 has 14 residues. Germline CDR1 is SNHLY and CDR2 is FYNNEI. The V end was cut by 4 bases, the J end by 6 bases, with 12 bases between.

In its sample, this clonotype was seen a few times. The chain couples TRBV11-2 to TRBJ1-2; maybe TRBD1 (5 bases). V gave up 5 bases and J gave up 8 bases, with 21 bases separating them. Germline loops: CDR1 SGHAT, CDR2 FQNNGV. CDR3 size: 15 residues. The CDR3 here is CASSGVGTARQGYTF. The CDR3 DNA reads as TGTGCCAGCAGCGGCGTGGGTACGGCCCGACAGGGCTACACCTTC.

A single count supports this clonotype. The chain couples TRBV4-2 to TRBJ2-5; the match to TRBD2 covers 15 bases. Germline V gives CDR1 LGHNA, CDR2 YNFKEQ. V was clipped by 1 base and J by 5 bases; unmatched bases: 5. The CDR3 extends over 17 amino acids. DNA for the CDR3: TGTGCCAGCAGCCAAGGGACTAGCGGGGGGGCGAGTGAGACCCAGTACTTC. Its translation is CASSQGTSGGASETQYF.

This clonotype was observed at least ten times. The CDR3 DNA sequence: TGTGCCAGCAGCTTAGTGGCCTTGAGCGGGGGTGGAGATACGCAGTATTTT. Amino acids: CASSLVALSGGGDTQYF. The rearrangement uses TRBV11-2 and TRBJ2-3; 8 bases are a match to TRBD2. This CDR3 comprises 17 residues. Germline CDR1 is SGHAT and CDR2 is FQNNGV. Unmatched junction bases numbered 11, after V lost 1 base and J lost 5 bases.

This clonotype was counted between two and nine times. DNA of the CDR3: TGTGCCACCAGTGATTTGCTCGGGACCCAGTACTTC. Translated, it gives CATSDLLGTQYF. J is TRBJ2-5 and V is TRBV24-1; D gene ambiguous. V was clipped by 0 bases and J by 7 bases, with 5 bases between them. Germline lookup yields CDR1 KGHDR and CDR2 SFDVKD. The CDR3 loop spans 12 amino acids.

At least ten counts were recorded for this clonotype. The CDR3 loop reads CSALWTGGRYEQYF. For the CDR3, the DNA is TGCAGCGCCCTATGGACAGGGGGCCGGTACGAGCAGTACTTC. The J gene is TRBJ2-7, the V gene TRBV29-1; 11 nucleotides align to TRBD1. The CDR3 totals 14 residues. Trimming took 7 bases from V and 4 from J; bases not matched to a gene: 9. Germline values: CDR1 SQVTM, CDR2 ANQGSEA.

V usage is TRBV18 and J usage is TRBJ1-2; TRBD1 matches at 7 bases. Germline V gene lookup returns CDR1 KGHSH and CDR2 LQKENI. The CDR3 sequence is 16 residues long. Trimming removed 6 bases from V and 0 bases from J; junction bases left unmatched: 10. CDR3 sequence reads: CASSTGQRMTNYGYTF. Here the CDR3 DNA reads TGTGCCAGCTCGACGGGACAGCGGATGACTAACTATGGCTACACCTTC.

The rearrangement uses TRBV20-1 and TRBJ2-5; 11 nucleotides match TRBD2. With 3 bases clipped from V and 4 bases from J, the junction kept 7 bases outside the gene matches. The CDR3 contains 15 residues. CDR1 is DFQATT, CDR2 SNEGSKA, per germline (reference sequence). CDR3 nucleotides: TGCAGTGCTAGGCATAGCGGGGGGGCTGGAGAGACCCAGTACTTC. Its protein is CSARHSGGAGETQYF.

The sample holds a few counts of this clonotype. This rearrangement joins TRBV24-1 to TRBJ1-2, with TRBD1 identical over 10 bases. This CDR3 contains 15 residues. CDR1 and CDR2 (germline): KGHDR, SFDVKD. V shed 4 bases, J shed 8 bases, and the junction held 9 bases outside the gene matches. CDR3 coding DNA: TGTGCCACCAGTGACCCGGGACAGGGGTTGGGCGGCTACACCTTC. Translation gives CATSDPGQGLGGYTF.

The chain joins TRBV12-5 to TRBJ1-5; no clear D gene. V gave up 3 bases and J gave up 15 bases, with 9 bases separating them. The CDR3 is 10 residues long. CDR1 is LGHNT and CDR2 is FRNRAP in the germline V gene. The CDR3 bases are TGTGCTAGTGGTTTCCTCTTCAGGCATTTT. The encoded protein is CASGFLFRHF.

The V gene is TRBV20-1, the J gene TRBJ2-7; D is perhaps TRBD1 (6 bases). V lost 2 bases and J lost 2, with 13 bases in between. The CDR3 covers 14 residues. CDR1 and CDR2 from the germline V gene are DFQATT and SNEGSKA (reference sequence). The CDR3 DNA reads as TGCAGTGCTAGACGGGACACCACGGCCTACGAGCAGTACTTC. Its translation: CSARRDTTAYEQYF.